This T cell receptor (beta chain) was retrieved from a study of T cell responses to AZD1222 COVID-19 vaccine. Study context: The study pooled second doses at about 4 or about 12 weeks. Study conclusions and caveats: Baseline serostatus was positive in only a handful of AZD1222 recipients. Repertoire collection took place solely once the T cell response had peaked.

Clones were sequenced by immunoSEQ multiplex PCR, and TCRdb holds only the in-frame ones, with some missing. This sample carries just under 55,000 clones, nearly 90% of them seen once, and the ten largest clones take 3% to 4.5%. Germline V gene data show CDR1 as SEHNR and CDR2 as FQNEAQ (reference sequence). Trimming pared 3 bases from V and 9 bases from J, leaving 15 bases between. The CDR3 runs to 15 residues. Note on this clone: As yet, its antigen is unknown.

The chain couples TRBV7-9 to TRBJ1-6, with D perhaps matching TRBD1 (5 bases). Source: peripheral blood, taken on day 0 of AZD1222 vaccination. The sequence came from an adult in good health. In DNA form, the CDR3 reads TGTGCCAGCAGCTTCTCTCAGGGTGTGGGTTCACCCCTCCACTTT. Translated: CASSFSQGVGSPLHF.